The 9 T cell receptor beta chains given below trace back to one sample, sequenced in a study of blood T cell repertoires in COVID-19. The data were produced by immunoSEQ multiplex PCR, yet TCRdb's version contains in-frame clones alone and is incomplete. Of 40,000 to 60,000 clones in the sample, 87% are singletons; the top ten hold under 2.5%. Sequenced input: peripheral blood. The receptors were sampled from a woman older than 75 with COVID-19, enrolled during active disease.

CDR3 sequence reads: CASSLTGHNEKLFF. CDR3 nucleotides: TGTGCCAGCAGTTTGACAGGCCATAATGAAAAACTGTTTTTT. The V call is TRBV28, the J call TRBJ1-4; TRBD1 is a possible D gene (6 bases). The CDR3 totals 14 residues. CDR1 and CDR2 from the germline V gene are MDHEN and SYDVKM. With 3 bases removed from V and 4 bases from J, the gap between germline ends came to 9 bases.

This clone has just one count. CDR3 DNA sequence: TGCGCCAGCAGCCCCGGACTAGCGGGGGGCTTTGAGACCCAGTACTTC. Residues: CASSPGLAGGFETQYF. V gene TRBV5-1 combines with J gene TRBJ2-5; 14 bases match TRBD2. V shed 4 bases, J shed 5 bases, and the junction held 7 bases outside the gene matches. Germline V gives CDR1 SGHRS, CDR2 YFSETQ. This CDR3 is built from 16 residues.

Only one count was recorded for this clone. The J gene is TRBJ2-7, the V gene TRBV28, with D maybe TRBD1 (5 bases). The CDR3 is made up of 14 amino acids. V was cut by 1 base and J by 2 bases, with 9 bases left in between. The germline V gene encodes CDR1 MDHEN and CDR2 SYDVKM. CDR3 DNA: TGTGCCAGCAGTTTATCCAGGGCCCCCTACGAGCAGTACTTC. Translation: CASSLSRAPYEQYF.

The chain links TRBV24-1 to TRBJ2-2; 9 bases fit TRBD2. After removal of 7 bases from V and 7 bases from J, the junction contained 9 bases not matched to a gene. The CDR3 is made up of 15 amino acids. Germline V gene sequence: CDR1 KGHDR, CDR2 SFDVKD. CDR3 sequence reads: CATRTSGTGGGELFF. The CDR3 DNA reads TGTGCCACCAGGACTAGCGGAACCGGGGGCGGGGAGCTGTTTTTT.

The rearrangement links TRBV5-1 to TRBJ2-5; TRBD2 agrees at 15 bases. The CDR3 consists of 15 residues. V shed 3 bases and J 6 bases; nucleotides not matched to a gene: 3. The germline V gene has CDR1 SGHRS and CDR2 YFSETQ. The CDR3 sequence: CASSWTSGRGQTQYF. The CDR3 DNA reads TGCGCCAGCAGCTGGACTAGCGGGAGGGGGCAGACCCAGTACTTC.

The gene calls are TRBV7-2 and TRBJ2-1; the match to TRBD2 covers 13 bases. V lost 4 bases, J lost 5 bases, and 5 bases stayed unmatched. This CDR3 contains 16 residues. CDR1 is SGHTA, CDR2 FQGNSA, per germline. The CDR3 here is CASSSQLAGGDNEQFF. As DNA, the CDR3 is TGTGCCAGCAGCTCGCAACTAGCGGGGGGGGACAATGAGCAGTTCTTC. The full variable domain, rest sourced from reference TRBV7-2 and TRBJ2-1, is GAGVSQSPSNKVTEKGKDVELRCDPISGHTALYWYRQSLGQGLEFLIYFQGNSAPDKSGLPSDRFSAERTGGSVSTLTIQRTQQEDSAVYLCASSSQLAGGDNEQFFGPGTRLTVL.

This chain joins TRBV6-1 and TRBJ2-7, with D tentatively TRBD1 (5 bases). Germline V lookup: CDR1 MNHNS, CDR2 SASEGT. V lost 7 bases to trimming and J lost 3 bases, with 13 bases between them. CDR3 length: 13 amino acids. The CDR3 loop is CASTRTGNYEQYF. The CDR3 bases are TGTGCCAGCACCAGAACAGGAAACTACGAGCAGTACTTC.

This chain joins TRBV5-1 and TRBJ1-3; no firm D call. The CDR3 runs to 14 residues. Trimming pared 4 bases from V and 0 bases from J, leaving 8 bases between. CDR1 SGHRS and CDR2 YFSETQ come from the germline V gene. In DNA, the CDR3 is TGCGCCAGCAGCAAGACAAACTCTGGAAACACCATATATTTT. Its protein product is CASSKTNSGNTIYF.

This chain uses TRBV12-3 or TRBV12-4 with TRBJ1-5, with no clear D. This CDR3 has 12 residues. Trimming left V 3 bases short and J 7 bases short, with 7 bases between. For the CDR3, the DNA is TGTGCCAGCAGTTTCGGCGGCCAGCCCCAGCATTTT. Its protein is CASSFGGQPQHF.